These 11 T cell receptor beta chains were sequenced from one sample in a study of blood T cell repertoires in COVID-19. Profiling relied on immunoSEQ multiplex PCR, and the TCRdb table lists in-frame clones only, not all of them. The sample shows 400,000 to 500,000 clones, about 88% of them seen only once. Sequences were obtained from PBMCs or T cells enriched from blood (not recorded which). The receptor set was obtained from a woman aged 18 to 35 who had been exposed to COVID-19.

This chain connects TRBV3-1 (or the pseudogene TRBV3-2) to TRBJ2-1, with 10 positions matching TRBD2. With 0 bases clipped from V and 4 bases from J, the junction kept 3 bases outside the gene matches. The germline V gene has CDR1 LGHDT and CDR2 YNNKEL (reference sequence). There are 16 residues in the CDR3. CDR3 sequence reads: CASSQEAGGRYNEQFF. The DNA for the CDR3 is TGTGCCAGCAGCCAAGAAGCGGGGGGGAGATACAATGAGCAGTTCTTC.

This clone was picked up a small number of times. The V gene is TRBV11-2, the J gene TRBJ1-5; D unresolved. CDR3 length: 15 residues. Deletions cut 0 bases from V and 5 bases from J, with 11 bases between. The V gene's germline CDR1 is SGHAT and CDR2 FQNNGV. The CDR3 region has the DNA TGTGCCAGCAGCTTAGATCCTGGCGGGGATCAGCCCCAGCATTTT. Amino acids: CASSLDPGGDQPQHF.

V is TRBV15 and J is TRBJ2-3, with 8 bases fitting TRBD1. From germline, CDR1 is LNHNV and CDR2 YYDKDF (reference sequence). Unmatched junction bases numbered 5, after V lost 5 bases and J lost 1 base. The CDR3 runs to 15 residues. For the CDR3, the DNA is TGTGCCACCAGCTCCCAGGACAGGGGCACAGATACGCAGTATTTT. This gives the protein CATSSQDRGTDTQYF.

This clone has only one observation. CDR3 sequence reads: CASSKGGSPGVEIQYF. Here the CDR3 DNA reads TGTGCCAGTAGTAAAGGCGGGAGTCCCGGAGTCGAGATTCAGTACTTC. The gene calls are TRBV19 and TRBJ2-4; 7 bases map to TRBD2. This CDR3 contains 16 residues. Germline values: CDR1 LNHDA, CDR2 SQIVND (reference sequence). V trimming: 4 bases; J trimming: 10 bases; junction bases outside the gene matches: 16.

The chain has TRBV29-1 and TRBJ1-2, with D maybe TRBD1 (6 bases). Trimming removed 5 bases at V and 3 bases at J, with 13 bases between. CDR3 size: 13 residues. Germline V gene sequence: CDR1 SQVTM, CDR2 ANQGSEA. For the CDR3, the DNA is TGCAGCGTTACTGGACAGAGCCACTATGGCTACACCTTC. Protein sequence: CSVTGQSHYGYTF.

The V and J genes are TRBV6-5 and TRBJ2-5; 7 nucleotides agree with TRBD1. Germline loops: CDR1 MNHEY, CDR2 SVGAGI. V shed 0 bases, J shed 4 bases, and the junction held 8 bases outside the gene matches. The CDR3 runs 16 residues. The DNA for the CDR3 is TGTGCCAGCAGTTACTCCTGGACAGGTACATCAGAGACCCAGTACTTC. Protein product: CASSYSWTGTSETQYF.

This clone has just one count. CDR3 loop: CASSEARLAGHTDTQYF. In DNA form, the CDR3 reads TGTGCCAGCAGTGAAGCGCGTCTAGCGGGACACACAGATACGCAGTATTTT. V usage is TRBV6-1 and J usage is TRBJ2-3; 9 bases match TRBD2. The CDR3 runs to 17 residues. CDR1 and CDR2 (germline): MNHNS, SASEGT. After removal of 0 bases from V and 2 bases from J, the junction contained 6 bases not matched to a gene.

The chain has TRBV5-1 and TRBJ2-1; 9 nucleotides align to TRBD2. CDR1 SGHRS and CDR2 YFSETQ come from the germline V gene. The trim removed 1 base at V and 6 bases at J, leaving 5 bases unmatched. There are 15 residues in the CDR3. CDR3 sequence reads: CASSLMAGGPNEQFF. Written as DNA, the CDR3 is TGCGCCAGCAGCTTGATGGCGGGGGGGCCCAATGAGCAGTTCTTC.

The gene calls are TRBV15 and TRBJ1-4, with no clear D. Per germline, CDR1 LNHNV and CDR2 YYDKDF (reference sequence). The CDR3 covers 12 residues. V was cut by 2 bases and J by 8 bases, with 6 bases left in between. The CDR3 region is CATSRPGEKLFF. In DNA, the CDR3 is TGTGCCACCAGCAGACCGGGGGAAAAACTGTTTTTT.

CDR3 nucleotides: TGTGCCAGCAGTTCTCCCGGGACAGCGAGCTATGGCTACACCTTC. Translating it yields CASSSPGTASYGYTF. This chain connects TRBV28 to TRBJ1-2, with 7 nucleotides matching TRBD1. The germline gives CDR1 MDHEN, CDR2 SYDVKM. The ends lost 4 bases at V and 4 bases at J; junction bases unmatched: 9. CDR3 length: 15 residues.

The rearrangement uses TRBV27 and TRBJ2-7; 10 nucleotides line up with TRBD2. Trimming took 6 bases from V and 1 from J; bases not matched to a gene: 3. This CDR3 is 14 amino acids long. The V gene's germline CDR1 is MNHEY and CDR2 SMNVEV (reference sequence). The CDR3, as DNA: TGTGCCAGCAGAGGGACTAGCGTATCCTACGAGCAGTACTTC. This codes for CASRGTSVSYEQYF.